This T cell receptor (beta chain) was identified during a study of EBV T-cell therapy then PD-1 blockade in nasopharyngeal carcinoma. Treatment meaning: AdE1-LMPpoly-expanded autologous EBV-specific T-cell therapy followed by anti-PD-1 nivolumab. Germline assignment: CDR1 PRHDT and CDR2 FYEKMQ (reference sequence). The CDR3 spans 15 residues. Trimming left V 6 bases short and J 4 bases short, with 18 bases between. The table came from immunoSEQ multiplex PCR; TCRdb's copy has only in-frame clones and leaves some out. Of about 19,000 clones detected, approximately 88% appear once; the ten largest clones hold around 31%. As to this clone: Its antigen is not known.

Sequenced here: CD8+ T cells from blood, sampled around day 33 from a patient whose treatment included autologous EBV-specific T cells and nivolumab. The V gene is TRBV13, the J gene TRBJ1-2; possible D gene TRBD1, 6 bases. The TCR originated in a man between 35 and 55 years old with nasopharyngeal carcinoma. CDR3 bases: TGTGCCAGCAGGCCAAGGGGGGGCGTGGGCTATGGCTACACCTTC. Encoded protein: CASRPRGGVGYGYTF.